The clone carrying this T cell receptor (beta chain) was recorded a few times. The antigen is undetermined. This sample was included in a study of T cells in Graves' hyperthyroidism and ophthalmopathy. Study conclusions and caveats: Within blood appeared most thyroid clonotypes that had expanded above 0.001. A 13 V-J model separated ophthalmopathy from stable hyperthyroidism.

Amplification targeted TCR beta CDR3 regions from RNA transcripts. The HTBI primer set was used in a first-round RT-PCR of the TCR CDR3. Each CDR3 protein gets one entry after TCRdb re-called the multiplex PCR reads with MiXCR. This sample has 700,000 or so distinct CDR3 sequences; roughly 17% occur once, and the top ten carry approximately 8%. Germline lookup yields CDR1 LGHNA and CDR2 YNFKEQ. The V end was cut by 4 bases, the J end by 4 bases, with 13 bases between. The CDR3 is made up of 14 amino acids. Fresh peripheral blood, 9.5 to 10 ml of it, supplied the PBMCs. Specimen: blood. The rearrangement uses TRBV4-2 and TRBJ1-1; D not certain. The clonotype was recovered from a man younger than 30 with Graves' hyperthyroidism. The CDR3 is CASSPPSGGTEAFF. The DNA of the CDR3 is TGTGCCAGCAGCCCTCCTTCGGGAGGCACTGAAGCTTTCTTT.